A single sample gave rise to the 25 T cell receptor beta chains below, sequenced in a study of T cells after somatic rescue of genetic block. TCRdb's table, derived via immunoSEQ multiplex PCR, lists solely in-frame clones and lacks some. The sample shows some 74,000 clones, approximately 91% of them seen only once. The sequenced sample consisted of peripheral blood mononuclear cells (PBMCs). The origin of the receptors is a man younger than 40.

The rearrangement uses TRBV6-5 and TRBJ2-5; D call uncertain. Germline CDR1 MNHEY, CDR2 SVGAGI. The V end lost 0 bases, the J end lost 5 bases, and 10 bases lay between the germline ends. CDR3 size: 14 residues. The CDR3 DNA reads TGTGCCAGCAGTTACTCCGGTAGTCTGGAGACCCAGTACTTC. It yields the protein CASSYSGSLETQYF.

The chain carries TRBV28 and TRBJ1-1, with unresolved D. The CDR3 is 15 amino acids. Deletions cut 0 bases from V and 1 base from J, with 9 bases between. Germline V gene lookup returns CDR1 MDHEN and CDR2 SYDVKM. CDR3 protein: CASSLWSRRNTEAFF. The CDR3, as DNA: TGTGCCAGCAGTTTATGGTCCAGGAGGAACACTGAAGCTTTCTTT.

V is TRBV6-5 and J is TRBJ1-5, with D maybe TRBD1 (6 bases). Germline lookup yields CDR1 MNHEY and CDR2 SVGAGI. This CDR3 has 15 residues. V lost 3 bases, J lost 6 bases, and 15 bases lay in between. The CDR3, as DNA: TGTGCCAGCAGTTATAGGAGGGGGTCAGGTCAGCCCCAGCATTTT. Its translation is CASSYRRGSGQPQHF.

The V and J genes are TRBV4-3 and TRBJ2-2, with 9 bases aligning to TRBD1. The CDR3 runs 17 residues. Germline CDR1 and CDR2: LGHNA and YSLEER. V shed 2 bases and J 5 bases; nucleotides not matched to a gene: 9. The CDR3 DNA is TGCGCCAGCAGCCAACCCCTGGACAGGGGTGGGACCGGGGAGCTGTTTTTT. Protein: CASSQPLDRGGTGELFF.

The chain combines TRBV5-4 with TRBJ1-5; TRBD1 agrees at 7 bases. V trimming: 4 bases; J trimming: 2 bases; junction bases outside the gene matches: 6. CDR1 is SGHNT and CDR2 is YYREEE in the germline V gene (reference sequence). The length of the CDR3 is 15 residues. The CDR3 coding sequence is TGTGCCAGCAGCGCGGGACAGCCTGGCAATCAGCCCCAGCATTTT. This codes for CASSAGQPGNQPQHF.

This clone has a handful of counts. This rearrangement joins TRBV4-2 to TRBJ1-2; D perhaps matches TRBD1 (6 bases). Per the germline V gene, CDR1 is LGHNA and CDR2 is YNFKEQ. The CDR3 runs 16 residues. Trimming took 1 base from V and 0 from J, leaving 12 bases between them. CDR3: CASSQADRLANYGYTF. In DNA, the CDR3 is TGTGCCAGCAGCCAAGCCGACAGGTTGGCTAACTATGGCTACACCTTC.

The CDR3: CASSDTGTPDGQPQHF. CDR3 DNA sequence: TGTGCCAGCAGTGACACAGGGACTCCGGACGGCCAGCCCCAGCATTTT. This chain uses TRBV6-4 with TRBJ1-5, with D possibly TRBD1 on 6 matching bases. The CDR3 runs to 16 residues. Trimming removed 2 bases from V and 7 bases from J, with 18 bases in between. Germline values: CDR1 MRHNA, CDR2 SNTAGT.

V usage is TRBV5-1 and J usage is TRBJ2-3; D call uncertain. Trimming cost V 0 bases and J 3 bases, with 8 bases left between them. CDR1 is SGHRS, CDR2 YFSETQ, per germline. This CDR3 comprises 14 residues. Written as DNA, the CDR3 is TGCGCCAGCAGCTTGGACGGCCTGACAGATACGCAGTATTTT. Translated: CASSLDGLTDTQYF. The variable domain in full, completed from reference TRBV5-1 and TRBJ2-3, reads KAGVTQTPRYLIKTRGQQVTLSCSPISGHRSVSWYQQTPGQGLQFLFEYFSETQRNKGNFPGRFSGRQFSNSRSEMNVSTLELGDSALYLCASSLDGLTDTQYFGPGTRLTVL.

V gene TRBV10-3 combines with J gene TRBJ2-7; possible D gene TRBD2, 5 bases. V was pared by 8 bases and J by 5 bases, with 19 bases between. Germline CDR1 and CDR2: ENHRY and SYGVKD. The CDR3 has 14 residues. The CDR3 DNA reads TGTGCCATCGCGGGCTCCGAGGGCCCCCACGAGCAGTACTTC. Amino acid sequence: CAIAGSEGPHEQYF.

The chain joins TRBV6-6 to TRBJ1-1; D remains ambiguous. Deletions cut 8 bases from V and 5 bases from J, with 18 bases between. Germline lookup yields CDR1 MNHNY and CDR2 SVGAGI (reference sequence). CDR3 length: 14 amino acids. The CDR3 here is CASEDPRTDTEAFF. CDR3 in DNA: TGTGCCAGCGAGGACCCCCGAACGGATACTGAAGCTTTCTTT.

V is TRBV28 and J is TRBJ2-7; a possible D gene is TRBD1 (6 bases). The CDR3 has 12 amino acids. Germline V gene lookup returns CDR1 MDHEN and CDR2 SYDVKM. V lost 5 bases to trimming and J lost 7 bases, with 12 bases between them. This CDR3 reads CASSLGQNEQYF. The CDR3 nucleotides are TGTGCCAGCAGTCTCGGACAGAATGAGCAGTACTTC.

This chain uses TRBV6-6 with TRBJ2-1; D assignment may be TRBD1 or TRBD2 (5 bases each). The CDR3 has 15 residues. CDR1 is MNHNY and CDR2 is SVGAGI in the germline V gene (reference sequence). Trimming took off 7 bases at V and 5 bases at J, with 18 bases between the two ends. The CDR3 region is CASTNSQGGHNEQFF. The CDR3 nucleotides are TGTGCCAGCACCAACAGCCAGGGCGGGCACAATGAGCAGTTCTTC.

The chain links TRBV25-1 to TRBJ2-5; a possible D gene is TRBD2 (6 bases). Trimming took off 7 bases at V and 2 bases at J, with 17 bases between the two ends. Germline V gene data show CDR1 as MGHDK and CDR2 as SYGVNS. This CDR3 spans 15 amino acids. This CDR3 is CASTSQNGLQETQYF. In nucleotides, the CDR3 is TGTGCCAGCACCTCACAGAATGGACTACAAGAGACCCAGTACTTC.

This clone was recorded only once. The rearrangement joins TRBV6-6 to TRBJ1-1; TRBD1 matches at 7 bases. Trimming cost V 5 bases and J 4 bases; bases outside gene matches: 7. This CDR3 spans 14 amino acids. Looked up from germline, CDR1 is MNHNY and CDR2 is SVGAGI (reference sequence). The CDR3 sequence: CASSPTGAATEAFF. In nucleotides, the CDR3 is TGTGCCAGCAGTCCCACAGGGGCCGCCACTGAAGCTTTCTTT.

The chain couples TRBV15 to TRBJ2-1, with 14 bases aligning to TRBD2. The germline gives CDR1 LNHNV, CDR2 YYDKDF (reference sequence). The CDR3 consists of 16 residues. The V and J ends lost 1 base and 8 bases, in that order; junction bases with no gene match: 4. Written as DNA, the CDR3 is TGTGCCACCAGCAGAGTGACTAGCGGGGGGGCGGATGAGCAGTTCTTC. This translates into CATSRVTSGGADEQFF.

V and J are TRBV10-2 and TRBJ2-7; 7 nucleotides agree with TRBD2. The CDR3 length is 15 residues. Unmatched junction bases numbered 9, after V lost 5 bases and J lost 2 bases. CDR1 and CDR2 (germline): WSHSY, SAAADI. The DNA for the CDR3 is TGCGCCAGCAGTCCCCAGCTAGCGGAAGCCTACGAGCAGTACTTC. This translates into CASSPQLAEAYEQYF.

The V call is TRBV6-5, the J call TRBJ2-1; 8 nucleotides align to TRBD1. CDR3 length: 16 residues. Losses at the gene ends were 4 bases for V and 9 bases for J; bases not matched to a gene: 14. Germline-derived CDR1 and CDR2 are MNHEY and SVGAGI. The CDR3 loop reads CASSSSLGTGGFEQFF. DNA for the CDR3: TGTGCCAGCAGTTCCTCCCTCGGGACAGGTGGTTTTGAGCAGTTCTTC.

This chain uses TRBV19 with TRBJ1-5; D remains unclear. Trimming left V 4 bases short and J 1 base short, with 14 bases between. The length of the CDR3 is 16 residues. Germline V gene data show CDR1 as LNHDA and CDR2 as SQIVND (reference sequence). The CDR3 here is CASSTLLLGSNQPQHF. For the CDR3, the DNA is TGTGCCAGTAGTACCCTTTTATTGGGGAGCAATCAGCCCCAGCATTTT. Full variable domain (remainder filled in from reference TRBV19 and TRBJ1-5): DGGITQSPKYLFRKEGQNVTLSCEQNLNHDAMYWYRQDPGQGLRLIYYSQIVNDFQKGDIAEGYSVSREKKESFPLTVTSAQKNPTAFYLCASSTLLLGSNQPQHFGDGTRLSIL.

This chain uses TRBV27 with TRBJ2-2; 9 positions agree with TRBD1. Trimming cost V 2 bases and J 7 bases; bases outside gene matches: 11. Germline CDR1 is MNHEY and CDR2 is SMNVEV (reference sequence). The CDR3 has 17 residues. CDR3 nucleotide sequence: TGTGCCAGCAGTTTAGTCGGACAGGGGCTTTTCGGCGGGGAGCTGTTTTTT. It is translated as CASSLVGQGLFGGELFF.

A word on this clone: The sample holds other DNA sequences that translate to the same CDR3. The V and J genes are TRBV28 and TRBJ1-5; 9 bases align to TRBD1. V dropped 3 bases and J dropped 7; count of bases not matched to a gene: 7. This CDR3 comprises 15 residues. CDR1 is MDHEN and CDR2 is SYDVKM in the germline V gene. The CDR3 sequence is CASSLGQGFRQPQHF. For the CDR3, the DNA is TGTGCCAGCAGTTTGGGACAGGGCTTTCGGCAGCCCCAGCATTTT.

This clone was observed a single time. This CDR3 is CASSENPYEGPAHQETQYF. The CDR3 nucleotides read TGTGCCAGCAGTGAAAACCCCTATGAGGGACCAGCACACCAAGAGACCCAGTACTTC. The chain couples TRBV2 to TRBJ2-5, with D perhaps given as TRBD1 or TRBD2 (5 bases each). Between the trimmed V and J ends, which lost 2 bases and 0 bases, there was a span of 22 bases. Germline V gene sequence: CDR1 SNHLY, CDR2 FYNNEI. The CDR3 covers 19 residues. The complete variable domain, with remaining parts taken from reference TRBV2 and TRBJ2-5, reads EPEVTQTPSHQVTQMGQEVILRCVPISNHLYFYWYRQILGQKVEFLVSFYNNEISEKSEIFDDQFSVERPDGSNFTLKIRSTKLEDSAMYFCASSENPYEGPAHQETQYFGPGTRLLVL.

This clone came up once. The CDR3, as DNA: TGTGCCAGCAGCCCGAGCCGGGGACAGGAGCAGTTCTTC. This codes for CASSPSRGQEQFF. This rearrangement joins TRBV5-8 to TRBJ2-1; TRBD1 agrees at 7 bases. The CDR3 totals 13 residues. The V gene end was trimmed by 4 bases and the J gene end by 10 bases; junction bases not matched to a gene: 8. The V gene's germline CDR1 is SGHTS and CDR2 YDEGEE.

The chain couples TRBV2 to TRBJ2-2; a possible D gene is TRBD1 (5 bases). The CDR3 length is 13 residues. Germline V gene sequence: CDR1 SNHLY, CDR2 FYNNEI. V dropped 7 bases and J dropped 3 bases, with 9 bases sitting between them. The CDR3 nucleotides are TGTGCCAGCAAAGACAGTTACACCGGGGAGCTGTTTTTT. Residues: CASKDSYTGELFF.

The chain couples TRBV28 to TRBJ2-7; 7 nucleotides align to TRBD1. Germline V gene sequence: CDR1 MDHEN, CDR2 SYDVKM. CDR3 length: 14 amino acids. With V trimmed by 3 bases and J by 2 bases, 4 bases remained unmatched. CDR3: CASSLGQTPYEQYF. The CDR3, as DNA: TGTGCCAGCAGTTTGGGACAGACCCCCTACGAGCAGTACTTC. Full variable domain (outside the CDR3, taken from reference TRBV28 and TRBJ2-7): DVKVTQSSRYLVKRTGEKVFLECVQDMDHENMFWYRQDPGLGLRLIYFSYDVKMKEKGDIPEGYSVSREKKERFSLILESASTNQTSMYLCASSLGQTPYEQYFGPGTRLTVT.

V is TRBV7-9 and J is TRBJ1-1, with a possible D match to TRBD1 (5 bases). CDR3 length: 15 amino acids. The germline V and J ends were trimmed by 1 base and 3 bases, with 12 bases remaining between them. CDR1 is SEHNR, CDR2 FQNEAQ, per germline (reference sequence). The CDR3: CASSLGGVVDTEAFF. The CDR3 nucleotides read TGTGCCAGCAGCTTAGGGGGGGTGGTGGACACTGAAGCTTTCTTT.